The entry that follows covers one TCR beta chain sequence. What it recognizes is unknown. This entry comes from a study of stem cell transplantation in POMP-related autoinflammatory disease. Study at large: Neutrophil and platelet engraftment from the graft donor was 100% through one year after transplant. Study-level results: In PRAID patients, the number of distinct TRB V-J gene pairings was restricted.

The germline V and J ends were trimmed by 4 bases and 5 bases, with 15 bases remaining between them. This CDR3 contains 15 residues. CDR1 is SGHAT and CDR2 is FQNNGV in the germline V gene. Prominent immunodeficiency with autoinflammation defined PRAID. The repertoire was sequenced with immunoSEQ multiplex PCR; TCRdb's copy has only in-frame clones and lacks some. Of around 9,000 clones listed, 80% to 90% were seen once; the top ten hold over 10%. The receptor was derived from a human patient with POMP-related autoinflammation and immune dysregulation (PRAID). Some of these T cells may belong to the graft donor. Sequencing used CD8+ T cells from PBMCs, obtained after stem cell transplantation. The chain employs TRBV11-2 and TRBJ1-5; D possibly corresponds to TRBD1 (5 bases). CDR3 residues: CASSSMGRQDQPQHF. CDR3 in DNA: TGTGCCAGCAGCTCAATGGGACGCCAAGATCAGCCCCAGCATTTT.